Reported below is one T cell receptor beta chain. These data belong to a study of shared clonotypes between healthy human individuals. Data came from immunoSEQ multiplex PCR; TCRdb stores just in-frame clones and leaves some out. The data show about 2.4 million clones, 93% seen once. CDR1 and CDR2 from the germline V gene are MDHEN and SYDVKM. Losses at the gene ends were 4 bases for V and 6 bases for J; bases not matched to a gene: 12. The CDR3 contains 16 residues. The material sequenced was naive CD4+ T cells from PBMCs. Subset of the sample: CD45RA+ positively selected. The chain carries TRBV28 and TRBJ2-3, with 8 bases aligning to TRBD1. The sequence derives from a young man in good health. Some clones in this sample may be carry-over from other donors' samples. The CDR3 DNA reads TGTGCCAGCAGTTCCCCCTCCGGACAGGGCTGGGATACGCAGTATTTT. Translation gives CASSSPSGQGWDTQYF. Full variable domain (missing parts from reference TRBV28 and TRBJ2-3): DVKVTQSSRYLVKRTGEKVFLECVQDMDHENMFWYRQDPGLGLRLIYFSYDVKMKEKGDIPEGYSVSREKKERFSLILESASTNQTSMYLCASSSPSGQGWDTQYFGPGTRLTVL.